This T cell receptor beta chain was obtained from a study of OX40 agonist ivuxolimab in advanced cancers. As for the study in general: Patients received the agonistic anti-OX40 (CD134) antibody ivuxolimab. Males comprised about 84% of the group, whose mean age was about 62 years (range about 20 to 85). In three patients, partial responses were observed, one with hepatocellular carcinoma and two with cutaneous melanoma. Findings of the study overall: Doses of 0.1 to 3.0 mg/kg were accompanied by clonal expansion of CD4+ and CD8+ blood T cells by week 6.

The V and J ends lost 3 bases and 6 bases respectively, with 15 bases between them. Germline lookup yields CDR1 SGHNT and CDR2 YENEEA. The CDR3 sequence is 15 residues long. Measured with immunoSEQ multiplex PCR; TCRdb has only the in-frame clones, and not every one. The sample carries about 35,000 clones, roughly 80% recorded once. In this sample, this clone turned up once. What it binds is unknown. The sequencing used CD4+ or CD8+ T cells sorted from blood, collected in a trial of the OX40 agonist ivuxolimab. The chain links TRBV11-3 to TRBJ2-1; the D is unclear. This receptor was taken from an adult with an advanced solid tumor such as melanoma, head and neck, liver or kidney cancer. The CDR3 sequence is CASSLNQRDINEQFF. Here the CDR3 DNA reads TGTGCCAGCAGCTTGAATCAGCGAGATATCAATGAGCAGTTCTTC.